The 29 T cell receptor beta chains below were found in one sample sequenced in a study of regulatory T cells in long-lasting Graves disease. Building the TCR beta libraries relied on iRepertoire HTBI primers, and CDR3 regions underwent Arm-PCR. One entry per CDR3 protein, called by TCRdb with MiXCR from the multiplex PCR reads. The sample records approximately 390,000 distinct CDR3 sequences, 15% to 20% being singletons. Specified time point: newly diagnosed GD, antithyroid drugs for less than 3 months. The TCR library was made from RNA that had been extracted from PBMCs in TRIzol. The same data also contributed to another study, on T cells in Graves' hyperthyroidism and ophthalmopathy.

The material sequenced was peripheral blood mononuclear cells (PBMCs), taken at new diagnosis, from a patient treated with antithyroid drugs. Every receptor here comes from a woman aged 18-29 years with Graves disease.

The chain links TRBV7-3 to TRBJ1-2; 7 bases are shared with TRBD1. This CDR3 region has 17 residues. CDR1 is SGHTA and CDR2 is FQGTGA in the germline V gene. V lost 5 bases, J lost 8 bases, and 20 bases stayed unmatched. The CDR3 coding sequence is TGTGCCAGCAGCCCCCAGGGGGGGGGCCTCCCCGGGGAGGGCTACACCTTC. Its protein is CASSPQGGGLPGEGYTF. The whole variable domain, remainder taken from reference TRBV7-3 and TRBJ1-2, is GAGVSQTPSNKVTEKGKYVELRCDPISGHTALYWYRQSLGQGPEFLIYFQGTGAADDSGLPNDRFFAVRPEGSVSTLKIQRTERGDSAVYLCASSPQGGGLPGEGYTFGSGTRLTVV.

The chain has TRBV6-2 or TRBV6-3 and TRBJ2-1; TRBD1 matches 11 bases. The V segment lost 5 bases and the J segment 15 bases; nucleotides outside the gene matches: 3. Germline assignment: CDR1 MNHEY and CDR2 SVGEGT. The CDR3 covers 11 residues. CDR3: CASSDGTGGFF. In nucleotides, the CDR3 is TGTGCCAGCAGTGATGGGACAGGGGGGTTCTTC.

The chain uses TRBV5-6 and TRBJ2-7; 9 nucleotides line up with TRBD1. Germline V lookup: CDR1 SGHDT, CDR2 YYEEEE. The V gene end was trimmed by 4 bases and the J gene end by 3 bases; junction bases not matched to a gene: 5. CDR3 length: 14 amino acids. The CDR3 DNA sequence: TGTGCCAGCAGCACCCGGGACAGGGACTACGAGCAGTACTTC. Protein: CASSTRDRDYEQYF.

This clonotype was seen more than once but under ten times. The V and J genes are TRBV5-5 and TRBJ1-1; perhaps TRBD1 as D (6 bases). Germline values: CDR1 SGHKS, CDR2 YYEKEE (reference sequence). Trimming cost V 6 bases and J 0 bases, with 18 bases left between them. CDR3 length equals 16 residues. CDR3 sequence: CASTPGGGLLNTEAFF. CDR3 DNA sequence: TGTGCCAGCACCCCCGGCGGGGGGCTTCTGAACACTGAAGCTTTCTTT. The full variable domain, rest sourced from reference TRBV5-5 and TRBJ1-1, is DAGVTQSPTHLIKTRGQQVTLRCSPISGHKSVSWYQQVLGQGPQFIFQYYEKEERGRGNFPDRFSARQFPNYSSELNVNALLLGDSALYLCASTPGGGLLNTEAFFGQGTRLTVV.

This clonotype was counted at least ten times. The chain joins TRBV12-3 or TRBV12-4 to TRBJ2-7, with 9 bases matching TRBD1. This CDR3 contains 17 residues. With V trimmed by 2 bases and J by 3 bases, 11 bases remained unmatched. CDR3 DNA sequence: TGTGCCAGCAGTTTAACAGGTATCGGGACAGGGCACTACGAGCAGTACTTC. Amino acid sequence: CASSLTGIGTGHYEQYF.

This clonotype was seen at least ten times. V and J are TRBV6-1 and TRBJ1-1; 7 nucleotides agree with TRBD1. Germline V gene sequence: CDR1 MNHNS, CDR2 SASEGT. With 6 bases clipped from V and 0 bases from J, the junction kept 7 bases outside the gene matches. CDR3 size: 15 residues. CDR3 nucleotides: TGTGCCAGCAGAGGAGGGGGCACTATGAACACTGAAGCTTTCTTT. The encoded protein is CASRGGGTMNTEAFF.

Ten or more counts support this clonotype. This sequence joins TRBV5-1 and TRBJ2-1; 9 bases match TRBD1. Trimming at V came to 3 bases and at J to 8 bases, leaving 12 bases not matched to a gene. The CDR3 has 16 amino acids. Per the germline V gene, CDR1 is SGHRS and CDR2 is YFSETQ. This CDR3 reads CASSSGSGQGSYEQFF. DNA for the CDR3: TGCGCCAGCAGCTCCGGCTCGGGACAGGGTTCGTATGAGCAGTTCTTC.

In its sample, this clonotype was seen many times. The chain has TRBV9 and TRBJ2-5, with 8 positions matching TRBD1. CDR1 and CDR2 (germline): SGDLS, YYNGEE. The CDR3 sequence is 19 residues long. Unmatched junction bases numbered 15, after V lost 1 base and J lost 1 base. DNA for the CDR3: TGTGCCAGCAGCGTAAGGCGGCTAGCGACAGGGGAAGGCCAAGAGACCCAGTACTTC. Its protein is CASSVRRLATGEGQETQYF.

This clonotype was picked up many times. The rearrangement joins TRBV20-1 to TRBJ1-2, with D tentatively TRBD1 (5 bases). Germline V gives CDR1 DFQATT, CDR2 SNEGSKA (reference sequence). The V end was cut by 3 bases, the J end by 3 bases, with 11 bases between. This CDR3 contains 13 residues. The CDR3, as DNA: TGCAGTGCTAGGGGGGGGACTGACTATGGCTACACCTTC. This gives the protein CSARGGTDYGYTF.

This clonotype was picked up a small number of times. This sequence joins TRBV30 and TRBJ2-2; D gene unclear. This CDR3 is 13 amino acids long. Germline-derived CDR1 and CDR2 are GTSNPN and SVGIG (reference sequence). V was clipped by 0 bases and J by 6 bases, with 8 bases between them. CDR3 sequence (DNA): TGTGCCTGGAGTGTACTAATATCCGGGGAGCTGTTTTTT. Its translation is CAWSVLISGELFF.

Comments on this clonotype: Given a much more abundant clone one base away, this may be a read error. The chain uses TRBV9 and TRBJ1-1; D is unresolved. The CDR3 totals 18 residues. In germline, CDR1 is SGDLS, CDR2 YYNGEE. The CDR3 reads CASSPRGLFSASRTEVFF. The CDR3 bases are TGTGCCAGCAGTCCCCGCGGCCTCTTCAGTGCCTCCAGAACTGAAGTTTTCTTT.

The CDR3, as DNA: TGTGCCAGCAGTTGGAGGGAGAAAGATACGCAGTATTTT. Amino acids: CASSWREKDTQYF. This chain links TRBV12-3 or TRBV12-4 with TRBJ2-3; TRBD2 is a possible D gene (6 bases). The CDR3 spans 13 residues. V lost 4 bases, J lost 5 bases, and 10 bases lay in between.

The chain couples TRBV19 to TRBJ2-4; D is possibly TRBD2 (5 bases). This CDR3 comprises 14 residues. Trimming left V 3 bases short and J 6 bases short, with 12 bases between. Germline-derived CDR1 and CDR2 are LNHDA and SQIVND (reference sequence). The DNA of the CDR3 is TGTGCCAGTAGTATCCTTGGGGAGACAAACATTCAGTACTTC. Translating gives CASSILGETNIQYF.

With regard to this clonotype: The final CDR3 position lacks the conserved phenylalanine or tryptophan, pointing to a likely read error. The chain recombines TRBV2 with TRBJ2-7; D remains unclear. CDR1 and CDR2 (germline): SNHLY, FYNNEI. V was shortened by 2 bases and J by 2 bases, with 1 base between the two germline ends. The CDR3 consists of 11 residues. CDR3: CASSEPYEQYL. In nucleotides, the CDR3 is TGTGCCAGCAGTGAACCCTACGAGCAGTACCTC.

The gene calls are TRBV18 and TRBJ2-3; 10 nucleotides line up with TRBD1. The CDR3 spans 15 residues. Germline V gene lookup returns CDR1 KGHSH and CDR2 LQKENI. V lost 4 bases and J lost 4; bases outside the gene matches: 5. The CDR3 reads CASSHRDRGSDTQYF. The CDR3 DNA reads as TGTGCCAGCTCACACCGGGACAGGGGCTCAGATACGCAGTATTTT.

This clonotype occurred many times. CDR3: CAWSSGSGYTF. CDR3 sequence (DNA): TGTGCCTGGAGTTCAGGGTCTGGCTACACCTTC. The chain employs TRBV30 and TRBJ1-2; the D gene is possibly TRBD1 (5 bases). The germline V gene has CDR1 GTSNPN and CDR2 SVGIG (reference sequence). The CDR3 runs to 11 residues. V lost 2 bases and J 7 bases, leaving 8 bases between the germline ends.

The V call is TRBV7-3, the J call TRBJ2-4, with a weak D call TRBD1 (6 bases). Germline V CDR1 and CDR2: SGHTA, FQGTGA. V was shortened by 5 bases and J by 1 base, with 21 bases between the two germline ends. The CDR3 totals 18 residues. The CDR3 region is CASSPPGQIMRAKNIQYF. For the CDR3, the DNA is TGTGCCAGCAGCCCACCGGGACAAATTATGAGGGCCAAAAACATTCAGTACTTC.

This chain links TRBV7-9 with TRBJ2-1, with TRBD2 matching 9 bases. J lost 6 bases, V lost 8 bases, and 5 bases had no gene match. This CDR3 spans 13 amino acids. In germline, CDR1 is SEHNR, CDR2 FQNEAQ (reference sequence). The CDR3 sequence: CASCLAGANEQFF. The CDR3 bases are TGTGCCAGCTGTTTAGCGGGAGCCAATGAGCAGTTCTTC.

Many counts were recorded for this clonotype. In nucleotides, the CDR3 is TGTGCCAGCAGTGTCACAGGGGGCAGTGAAAAACTGTTTTTT. Its protein product is CASSVTGGSEKLFF. The rearrangement joins TRBV2 to TRBJ1-4; TRBD1 aligns across 9 bases. Trimming took 4 bases from V and 7 from J; bases not matched to a gene: 4. Germline V CDR1 and CDR2: SNHLY, FYNNEI. The CDR3 is 14 amino acids.

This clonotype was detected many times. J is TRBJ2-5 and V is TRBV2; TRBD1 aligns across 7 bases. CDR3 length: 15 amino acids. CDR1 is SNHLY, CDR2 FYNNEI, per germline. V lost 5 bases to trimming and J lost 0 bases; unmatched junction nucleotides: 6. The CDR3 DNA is TGTGCCAGCAGTCCGGACAGGTCCCACCAAGAGACCCAGTACTTC. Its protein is CASSPDRSHQETQYF.

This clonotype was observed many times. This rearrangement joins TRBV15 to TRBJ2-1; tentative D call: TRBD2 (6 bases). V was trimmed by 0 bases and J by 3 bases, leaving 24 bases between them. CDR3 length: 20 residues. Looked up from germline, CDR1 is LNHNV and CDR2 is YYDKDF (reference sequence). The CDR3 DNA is TGTGCCACCAGCAGAGATTGGGCTAGCGAGAAGAAAGAGGACTACAATGAGCAGTTCTTC. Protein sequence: CATSRDWASEKKEDYNEQFF. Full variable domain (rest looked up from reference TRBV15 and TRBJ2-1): DAMVIQNPRYQVTQFGKPVTLSCSQTLNHNVMYWYQQKSSQAPKLLFHYYDKDFNNEADTPDNFQSRRPNTSFCFLDIRSPGLGDTAMYLCATSRDWASEKKEDYNEQFFGPGTRLTVL.

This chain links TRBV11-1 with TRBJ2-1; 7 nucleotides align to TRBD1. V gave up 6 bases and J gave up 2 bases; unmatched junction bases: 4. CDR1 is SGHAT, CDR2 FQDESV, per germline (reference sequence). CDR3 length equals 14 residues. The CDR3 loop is CASSGTETYNEQFF. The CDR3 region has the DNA TGTGCCAGCAGTGGGACAGAAACCTACAATGAGCAGTTCTTC.

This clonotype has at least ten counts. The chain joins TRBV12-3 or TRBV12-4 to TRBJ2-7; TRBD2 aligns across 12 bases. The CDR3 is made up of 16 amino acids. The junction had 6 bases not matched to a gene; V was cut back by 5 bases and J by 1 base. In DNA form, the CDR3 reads TGTGCCAGCAGTCCCAGGGGACTAGCGGGTTCCTACGAGCAGTACTTC. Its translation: CASSPRGLAGSYEQYF.

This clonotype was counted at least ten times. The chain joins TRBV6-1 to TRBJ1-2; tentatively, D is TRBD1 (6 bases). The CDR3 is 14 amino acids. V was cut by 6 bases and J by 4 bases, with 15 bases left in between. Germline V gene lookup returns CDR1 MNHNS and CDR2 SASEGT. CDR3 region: CASRKLQGGYGYTF. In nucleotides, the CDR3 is TGTGCCAGCAGGAAACTACAGGGAGGCTATGGCTACACCTTC.

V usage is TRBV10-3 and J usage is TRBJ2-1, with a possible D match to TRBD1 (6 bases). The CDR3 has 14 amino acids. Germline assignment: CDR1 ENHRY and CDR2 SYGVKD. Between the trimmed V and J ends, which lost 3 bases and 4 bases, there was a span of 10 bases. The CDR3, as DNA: TGTGCCATCAGTGAACAGGGCTCATACAATGAGCAGTTCTTC. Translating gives CAISEQGSYNEQFF.

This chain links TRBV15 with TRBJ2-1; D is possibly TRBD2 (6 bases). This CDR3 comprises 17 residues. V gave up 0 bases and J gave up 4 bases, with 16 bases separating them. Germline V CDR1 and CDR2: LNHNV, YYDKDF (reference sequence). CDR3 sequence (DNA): TGTGCCACCAGCAGAGATGGGGAGGATTGGAGGTACAATGAGCAGTTCTTC. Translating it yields CATSRDGEDWRYNEQFF.

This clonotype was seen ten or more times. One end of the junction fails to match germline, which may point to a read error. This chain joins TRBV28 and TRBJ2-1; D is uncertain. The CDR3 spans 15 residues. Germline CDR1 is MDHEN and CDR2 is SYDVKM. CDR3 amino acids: CATSSRLLLNNEQFF. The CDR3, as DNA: TGTGCCACCAGTTCAAGGCTACTTCTGAACAATGAGCAGTTCTTC.

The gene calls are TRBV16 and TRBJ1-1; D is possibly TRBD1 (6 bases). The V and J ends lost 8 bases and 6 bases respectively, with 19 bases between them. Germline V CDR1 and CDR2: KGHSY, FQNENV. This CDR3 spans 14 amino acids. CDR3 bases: TGTGCCAGCTCCACCCGCGGGGCAGGGGCTGAAGCTTTCTTT. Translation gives CASSTRGAGAEAFF. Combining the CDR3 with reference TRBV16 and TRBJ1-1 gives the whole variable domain GEEVAQTPKHLVRGEGQKAKLYCAPIKGHSYVFWYQQVLKNEFKFLISFQNENVFDETGMPKERFSAKCLPNSPCSLEIQATKLEDSAVYFCASSTRGAGAEAFFGQGTRLTVV.

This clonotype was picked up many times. CDR3 in amino acids: CASSAHSGLLSTEAFF. Written as DNA, the CDR3 is TGTGCCAGCAGCGCTCATAGTGGACTCTTGAGCACTGAAGCTTTCTTT. This rearrangement joins TRBV7-2 to TRBJ1-1, with D uncertain. The CDR3 has 16 residues. The germline V gene encodes CDR1 SGHTA and CDR2 FQGNSA. The V and J ends lost 5 bases and 4 bases respectively, with 20 bases between them.